This T cell receptor beta chain was found in a study of blood T cell repertoires in COVID-19. Libraries were prepared by immunoSEQ multiplex PCR; TCRdb keeps only in-frame clonotypes and omits some of them. The sample yields about 110,000 clones, roughly 90% seen once. The ends lost 3 bases at V and 5 bases at J; junction bases unmatched: 12. CDR3 length: 16 amino acids. The germline gives CDR1 LNHDA, CDR2 SQIVND (reference sequence). The sequence came from a man aged 35 to 55 with active or convalescent COVID-19. Material: peripheral blood. The chain has TRBV19 and TRBJ2-5, with TRBD2 identical over 7 bases. The CDR3 is CASSMEIQRRGETQYF. CDR3 sequence (DNA): TGTGCCAGTAGTATGGAGATTCAGAGGCGGGGGGAGACCCAGTACTTC.